The 21 T cell receptor beta chains given below trace back to one sample, sequenced in a study of CD39 and CD103 CD8 tumor-infiltrating T cells. Repertoires were generated with immunoSEQ multiplex PCR, while TCRdb's copy carries only in-frame clones and drops some. Of roughly 15,000 clones listed, under 95% are singletons. The source material was CD8+ T cells sorted from blood. Subset noted: total memory CD8 T cells (CD45RA-CCR7+/-) from blood or uninvolved lymph node. The receptors were sampled from a human donor with head and neck squamous cell carcinoma.

The DNA of the CDR3 is TGCGCCAGCAGCCAAGTTGCGTGGGGACAGGGGGGCACAGATACGCAGTATTTT. Its protein product is CASSQVAWGQGGTDTQYF. This chain links TRBV4-1 with TRBJ2-3; 11 bases match TRBD1. Germline CDR1 is MGHRA and CDR2 is YSYEKL. The length of the CDR3 is 18 residues. V shed 1 base, J shed 1 base, and the junction held 7 bases outside the gene matches.

The chain uses TRBV19 and TRBJ1-1; maybe TRBD1 (6 bases). The CDR3 spans 14 residues. Trimming cost V 2 bases and J 7 bases, with 14 bases left between them. Germline-derived CDR1 and CDR2 are LNHDA and SQIVND (reference sequence). The CDR3 DNA is TGTGCCAGTAGTATAATTTTAAGGGGGAGTGAAGCTTTCTTT. Its translation: CASSIILRGSEAFF.

V and J are TRBV19 and TRBJ1-1; D not resolved. V was clipped by 2 bases and J by 0 bases, with 7 bases between them. The CDR3 spans 14 residues. Germline values: CDR1 LNHDA, CDR2 SQIVND (reference sequence). CDR3 sequence (DNA): TGTGCCAGTAGTATATTCGGGTTGAACACTGAAGCTTTCTTT. Translated, it gives CASSIFGLNTEAFF.

This clone was counted a single time. This chain joins TRBV5-1 and TRBJ1-2, with 10 bases lining up with TRBD1. CDR3 size: 17 residues. J was trimmed by 5 bases and V by 5 bases; bases with no gene match: 15. Germline V CDR1 and CDR2: SGHRS, YFSETQ. The CDR3 here is CASSLGGSGQGMYGYTF. CDR3 coding DNA: TGCGCCAGCAGTCTTGGAGGTTCGGGACAGGGGATGTATGGCTACACCTTC. The variable domain in full, completed from reference TRBV5-1 and TRBJ1-2, reads KAGVTQTPRYLIKTRGQQVTLSCSPISGHRSVSWYQQTPGQGLQFLFEYFSETQRNKGNFPGRFSGRQFSNSRSEMNVSTLELGDSALYLCASSLGGSGQGMYGYTFGSGTRLTVV.

V usage is TRBV28 and J usage is TRBJ1-4; D is uncertain. V lost 5 bases and J lost 8, with 21 bases in between. The CDR3 length is 16 residues. The V gene's germline CDR1 is MDHEN and CDR2 SYDVKM. The CDR3 nucleotides read TGTGCCAGCAGTGACCACAGCCCGGGGTTTGGGGAAAAACTGTTTTTT. Residues: CASSDHSPGFGEKLFF.

The V and J genes are TRBV28 and TRBJ1-1, with D uncertain. There are 12 residues in the CDR3. Germline lookup yields CDR1 MDHEN and CDR2 SYDVKM. Trimming took 3 bases from V and 4 from J, leaving 6 bases between them. CDR3 residues: CASSFFGTEAFF. DNA for the CDR3: TGTGCCAGCAGTTTTTTTGGCACTGAAGCTTTCTTT. Full variable domain (outside the CDR3, taken from reference TRBV28 and TRBJ1-1): DVKVTQSSRYLVKRTGEKVFLECVQDMDHENMFWYRQDPGLGLRLIYFSYDVKMKEKGDIPEGYSVSREKKERFSLILESASTNQTSMYLCASSFFGTEAFFGQGTRLTVV.

The rearrangement links TRBV6-1 to TRBJ1-2; the match to TRBD1 covers 10 bases. The CDR3 is made up of 14 amino acids. Germline assignment: CDR1 MNHNS and CDR2 SASEGT. J lost 3 bases, V lost 7 bases, and 5 bases had no gene match. This CDR3 is CASTTTGGDYGYTF. CDR3 sequence (DNA): TGTGCCAGCACTACGACAGGGGGCGACTATGGCTACACCTTC.

This clone was detected a few times. The CDR3 nucleotides read TGTGCCAGTAGTACTCGGGACAGAGAATTTTACAATGAGCAGTTCTTC. As protein: CASSTRDREFYNEQFF. This chain links TRBV19 with TRBJ2-1; 7 bases align to TRBD1. V was pared by 4 bases and J by 4 bases, with 10 bases of the junction left unmatched. CDR3 length: 16 residues. CDR1 is LNHDA and CDR2 is SQIVND in the germline V gene (reference sequence). The full variable domain, with the rest looked up from reference TRBV19 and TRBJ2-1, is DGGITQSPKYLFRKEGQNVTLSCEQNLNHDAMYWYRQDPGQGLRLIYYSQIVNDFQKGDIAEGYSVSREKKESFPLTVTSAQKNPTAFYLCASSTRDREFYNEQFFGPGTRLTVL.

The chain has TRBV2 and TRBJ2-7; D not resolved. Trimming shortened V by 2 bases and J by 2 bases, and 7 bases separated the two germline ends. CDR1 and CDR2 from the germline V gene are SNHLY and FYNNEI. This CDR3 contains 13 residues. The CDR3 is CASSENPPYEQYF. The CDR3 DNA is TGTGCCAGCAGTGAAAACCCTCCCTACGAGCAGTACTTC. Full variable domain (outside the CDR3, taken from reference TRBV2 and TRBJ2-7): EPEVTQTPSHQVTQMGQEVILRCVPISNHLYFYWYRQILGQKVEFLVSFYNNEISEKSEIFDDQFSVERPDGSNFTLKIRSTKLEDSAMYFCASSENPPYEQYFGPGTRLTVT.

The chain couples TRBV28 to TRBJ1-4; D might be TRBD1 (5 bases). The germline CDR1 and CDR2 sequences are MDHEN and SYDVKM. The CDR3 length is 21 residues. Trimming removed 2 bases from V and 3 bases from J, with 28 bases in between. CDR3 residues: CASSLGWVSGTPRDSNEKLFF. For the CDR3, the DNA is TGTGCCAGCAGTTTAGGGTGGGTATCCGGAACCCCGCGGGACTCTAATGAAAAACTGTTTTTT. Full variable domain (remainder filled in from reference TRBV28 and TRBJ1-4): DVKVTQSSRYLVKRTGEKVFLECVQDMDHENMFWYRQDPGLGLRLIYFSYDVKMKEKGDIPEGYSVSREKKERFSLILESASTNQTSMYLCASSLGWVSGTPRDSNEKLFFGSGTQLSVL.

The gene calls are TRBV9 and TRBJ1-4; D uncertain. Germline lookup yields CDR1 SGDLS and CDR2 YYNGEE. The CDR3 totals 13 residues. Between the trimmed V and J ends, which lost 3 bases and 6 bases, there was a span of 9 bases. The CDR3 loop is CASSAWGDEKLFF. CDR3 nucleotides: TGTGCCAGCAGCGCATGGGGTGATGAAAAACTGTTTTTT.

This rearrangement joins TRBV4-1 to TRBJ2-1, with D possibly TRBD1 on 6 matching bases. Germline CDR1 reads MGHRA; CDR2 reads YSYEKL. The length of the CDR3 is 20 residues. V gave up 1 base and J gave up 2 bases, with 24 bases separating them. CDR3 region: CASSQVSYRETDATYNEQFF. In DNA form, the CDR3 reads TGCGCCAGCAGCCAAGTATCCTACAGGGAAACTGATGCCACCTACAATGAGCAGTTCTTC.

The chain employs TRBV4-1 and TRBJ1-1, with a tentative D call TRBD1 (6 bases). The CDR3 has 16 amino acids. Between the trimmed V and J ends, which lost 3 bases and 3 bases, there was a span of 17 bases. Looked up from germline, CDR1 is MGHRA and CDR2 is YSYEKL. The CDR3 DNA sequence: TGCGCCAGCAGCCAGTACCTCAGGGGAGCGTACACTGAAGCTTTCTTT. Translated, it gives CASSQYLRGAYTEAFF.

The chain carries TRBV6-5 and TRBJ2-5, with D possibly matching TRBD2 (6 bases). Deletions cut 2 bases from V and 5 bases from J, with 9 bases between. Looked up from germline, CDR1 is MNHEY and CDR2 is SVGAGI. The CDR3 length is 13 residues. CDR3 bases: TGTGCCAGCAGTTACCGGGCGGGGGAGACCCAGTACTTC. This sequence encodes CASSYRAGETQYF.

The genes are TRBV15 and TRBJ1-1; D is unclear. Germline V CDR1 and CDR2: LNHNV, YYDKDF (reference sequence). V shed 3 bases and J shed 0 bases, with 8 bases lying between them. The CDR3 runs 14 residues. The CDR3 bases are TGTGCCACCAGCAGCTGGACGGTGAACACTGAAGCTTTCTTT. Protein product: CATSSWTVNTEAFF.

The chain carries TRBV9 and TRBJ2-5; possibly TRBD2 for D (7 bases). CDR1 SGDLS and CDR2 YYNGEE come from the germline V gene. V was pared by 4 bases and J by 0 bases, with 13 bases between. This CDR3 spans 15 amino acids. CDR3 in amino acids: CASSPAGHYQETQYF. Written as DNA, the CDR3 is TGTGCCAGCAGCCCAGCGGGACACTACCAAGAGACCCAGTACTTC.

In its sample, this clone was seen once. The rearrangement links TRBV19 to TRBJ2-1; 7 bases align to TRBD2. V was clipped by 3 bases and J by 2 bases; unmatched bases: 10. The CDR3 has 17 amino acids. Germline lookup yields CDR1 LNHDA and CDR2 SQIVND (reference sequence). The CDR3 is CASSILSGAPTYNEQFF. In nucleotides, the CDR3 is TGTGCCAGTAGTATCCTGAGCGGGGCGCCAACCTACAATGAGCAGTTCTTC. The full variable domain, its missing parts supplied by reference TRBV19 and TRBJ2-1, is DGGITQSPKYLFRKEGQNVTLSCEQNLNHDAMYWYRQDPGQGLRLIYYSQIVNDFQKGDIAEGYSVSREKKESFPLTVTSAQKNPTAFYLCASSILSGAPTYNEQFFGPGTRLTVL.

V usage is TRBV19 and J usage is TRBJ1-6, with unresolved D. This CDR3 comprises 14 residues. Deletions cut 10 bases from V and 5 bases from J, with 15 bases between. Germline loops: CDR1 LNHDA, CDR2 SQIVND (reference sequence). CDR3 bases: TGTGCCACCATGTCGGACGAACATAATTCACCCCTCCACTTT. Translated: CATMSDEHNSPLHF.

The J gene is TRBJ2-5, the V gene TRBV25-1; D not resolved. From germline, CDR1 is MGHDK and CDR2 SYGVNS. V gave up 3 bases and J gave up 7 bases, with 3 bases separating them. The CDR3 spans 10 residues. CDR3 amino acids: CASSDGTQYF. CDR3 bases: TGTGCCAGCAGTGATGGGACCCAGTACTTC.

The J gene is TRBJ2-2, the V gene TRBV28; 7 bases are a match to TRBD2. The CDR3 sequence is 16 residues long. V lost 4 bases to trimming and J lost 5 bases; unmatched junction nucleotides: 10. Germline V CDR1 and CDR2: MDHEN, SYDVKM. CDR3 DNA sequence: TGTGCCAGCAGTTCCCACGGCGGGGGTGGTACCGGGGAGCTGTTTTTT. This translates into CASSSHGGGGTGELFF.

The V and J genes are TRBV5-5 and TRBJ1-5; no definite D call. Looked up from germline, CDR1 is SGHKS and CDR2 is YYEKEE (reference sequence). Trimming shortened V by 1 base and J by 7 bases, and 12 bases separated the two germline ends. There are 14 residues in the CDR3. The CDR3 DNA sequence: TGTGCCAGCAGCTTGTCTTTGGAGGAACAGCCCCAGCATTTT. Amino acid sequence: CASSLSLEEQPQHF.